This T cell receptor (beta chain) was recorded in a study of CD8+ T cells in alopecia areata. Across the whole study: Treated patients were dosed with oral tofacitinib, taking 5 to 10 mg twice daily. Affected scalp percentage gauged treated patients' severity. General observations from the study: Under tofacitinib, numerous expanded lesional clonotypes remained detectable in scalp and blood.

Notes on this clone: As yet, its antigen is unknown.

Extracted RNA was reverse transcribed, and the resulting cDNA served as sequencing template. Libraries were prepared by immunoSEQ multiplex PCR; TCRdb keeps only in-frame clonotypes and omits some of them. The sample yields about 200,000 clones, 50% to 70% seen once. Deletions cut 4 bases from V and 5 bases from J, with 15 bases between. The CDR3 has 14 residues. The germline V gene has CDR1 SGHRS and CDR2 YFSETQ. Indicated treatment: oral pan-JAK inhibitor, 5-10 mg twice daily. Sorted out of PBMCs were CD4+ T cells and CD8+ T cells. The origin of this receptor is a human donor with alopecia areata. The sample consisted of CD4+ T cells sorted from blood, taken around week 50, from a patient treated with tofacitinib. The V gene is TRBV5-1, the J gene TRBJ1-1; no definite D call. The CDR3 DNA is TGCGCCAGCAGCCCACAAGGAGGGAGGACTGAAGCTTTCTTT. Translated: CASSPQGGRTEAFF.